The 13 T cell receptor beta chains listed next were all sequenced from one sample in a study of post-analysis software for immune sequencing data. Study-level findings and limits: Roughly five TRBV segments were more frequent in patients than controls; TRBV5-6, TRBV5-1 and TRBV20-1 belonged to this group.

Their target antigens are unknown. Carried by the TCR beta cDNA libraries were unique molecular identifiers. From the PCR reads, TCRdb called clonotypes with MiXCR, one entry per CDR3 protein. This repertoire shows 350,000 to 450,000 distinct CDR3 sequences, approximately 42% found once; its top ten account for about 7.6%. The sequenced sample was blood. These receptors came from a girl aged 2-10 years with multiple sclerosis.

The V and J genes are TRBV20-1 and TRBJ2-5; the D gene is possibly TRBD1 (6 bases). This CDR3 is 13 amino acids long. Looked up from germline, CDR1 is DFQATT and CDR2 is SNEGSKA (reference sequence). Trimming took 6 bases from V and 6 from J, leaving 17 bases between them. The CDR3 here is CSASWQGRQTQYF. CDR3 nucleotide sequence: TGCAGTGCAAGTTGGCAGGGGCGGCAGACCCAGTACTTC.

The J gene is TRBJ1-2, the V gene TRBV29-1, with 7 bases that match TRBD1. There are 13 residues in the CDR3. Trimming cost V 6 bases and J 4 bases; bases outside gene matches: 8. CDR1 is SQVTM and CDR2 is ANQGSEA in the germline V gene. The CDR3 is CSVEGAQRYGYTF. The CDR3 coding sequence is TGCAGCGTGGAGGGGGCGCAGCGCTATGGCTACACCTTC.

The chain couples TRBV28 to TRBJ2-6; D could derive from TRBD1 or TRBD2 (5 bases each). Trimming stripped 7 bases from V and 4 bases from J, with 14 bases between. This CDR3 has 15 amino acids. Germline CDR1 is MDHEN and CDR2 is SYDVKM. The CDR3 spells CASNPSGTGANVLTF. The CDR3 DNA reads as TGTGCCAGCAATCCCTCCGGGACCGGGGCCAACGTCCTGACTTTC.

This clonotype was observed a handful of times. The rearrangement uses TRBV27 and TRBJ1-2, with 7 nucleotides matching TRBD1. The V and J ends lost 5 bases and 3 bases, in that order; junction bases with no gene match: 15. CDR3 length: 17 amino acids. Germline V gives CDR1 MNHEY, CDR2 SMNVEV (reference sequence). DNA for the CDR3: TGTGCCAGCAGTCCAATATACCCTAGACAGGGAGACTATGGCTACACCTTC. Translated: CASSPIYPRQGDYGYTF.

The chain couples TRBV30 to TRBJ1-6; D remains unclear. V dropped 0 bases and J dropped 16 bases, with 13 bases sitting between them. The CDR3 loop spans 12 amino acids. The germline CDR1 and CDR2 sequences are GTSNPN and SVGIG (reference sequence). CDR3 nucleotide sequence: TGTGCCTGGAGTGTGGACGGAAGCCGGCTCCACTTT. As protein: CAWSVDGSRLHF.

This clonotype was seen more than once but under ten times. As DNA, the CDR3 is TGTGCCAGCAGCCCCCGGACAGCCGGCGCCTACAATGAGCAGTTCTTC. Amino acid sequence: CASSPRTAGAYNEQFF. This sequence joins TRBV7-3 and TRBJ2-1; D is perhaps TRBD1 (6 bases). Trimming shortened V by 5 bases and J by 2 bases, and 16 bases separated the two germline ends. The V gene's germline CDR1 is SGHTA and CDR2 FQGTGA. CDR3 length: 16 residues. Variable domain in full (rest from reference TRBV7-3 and TRBJ2-1): GAGVSQTPSNKVTEKGKYVELRCDPISGHTALYWYRQSLGQGPEFLIYFQGTGAADDSGLPNDRFFAVRPEGSVSTLKIQRTERGDSAVYLCASSPRTAGAYNEQFFGPGTRLTVL.

The V and J genes are TRBV7-2 and TRBJ2-3; the match to TRBD2 covers 10 bases. V shed 0 bases and J 1 base; nucleotides not matched to a gene: 7. This CDR3 is built from 18 residues. The germline V gene encodes CDR1 SGHTA and CDR2 FQGNSA. This CDR3 is CASSLAIAGGGGTDTQYF. CDR3 DNA sequence: TGTGCCAGCAGCTTAGCAATAGCGGGAGGTGGAGGCACAGATACGCAGTATTTT.

The chain employs TRBV2 and TRBJ2-7; D might be TRBD2 (5 bases). The CDR3 totals 13 residues. Trimming removed 9 bases at V and 2 bases at J, with 14 bases between. Germline V gives CDR1 SNHLY, CDR2 FYNNEI. The CDR3 region is CASELGLAYEQYF. The CDR3 nucleotides are TGTGCCAGTGAGCTTGGACTGGCCTACGAGCAGTACTTC.

This rearrangement joins TRBV6-1 to TRBJ2-3; D is unclear. V gave up 7 bases and J gave up 0 bases, with 11 bases separating them. The CDR3 is 14 amino acids. Germline V lookup: CDR1 MNHNS, CDR2 SASEGT. The CDR3 DNA reads as TGTGCCAGCAACCGTCTGGGGAGCACAGATACGCAGTATTTT. This codes for CASNRLGSTDTQYF.

The V call is TRBV29-1, the J call TRBJ2-7; D gene ambiguous. This CDR3 is 13 amino acids long. The germline gives CDR1 SQVTM, CDR2 ANQGSEA. Deletions cut 7 bases from V and 3 bases from J, with 16 bases between. The CDR3 bases are TGCAGCGCAGGAAATCCGAATGGCTACGAGCAGTACTTC. It translates to CSAGNPNGYEQYF.

The chain uses TRBV5-1 and TRBJ2-3; a weak D match, TRBD1 (6 bases). With 2 bases removed from V and 1 base from J, the gap between germline ends came to 11 bases. Germline CDR1 reads SGHRS; CDR2 reads YFSETQ. The CDR3 extends over 15 amino acids. CDR3 sequence reads: CASSFTGLGTDTQYF. The CDR3 nucleotides are TGCGCCAGCAGCTTCACAGGGTTAGGCACAGATACGCAGTATTTT.

The chain employs TRBV18 and TRBJ2-2, with TRBD1 as a possible D gene (6 bases). This CDR3 has 15 amino acids. CDR1 is KGHSH, CDR2 LQKENI, per germline. Trimming stripped 1 base from V and 5 bases from J, with 11 bases between. DNA for the CDR3: TGTGCCAGCTCACCACGGGGGCTATCGACCGGGGAGCTGTTTTTT. Translating gives CASSPRGLSTGELFF.

CDR3 protein: CASSGRPRTQYF. CDR3 sequence (DNA): TGTGCCAGCAGTGGTAGGCCGCGGACCCAGTACTTC. This chain connects TRBV12-3 or TRBV12-4 to TRBJ2-5, with D hard to call. This CDR3 has 12 residues. V lost 5 bases to trimming and J lost 7 bases, with 11 bases between them.